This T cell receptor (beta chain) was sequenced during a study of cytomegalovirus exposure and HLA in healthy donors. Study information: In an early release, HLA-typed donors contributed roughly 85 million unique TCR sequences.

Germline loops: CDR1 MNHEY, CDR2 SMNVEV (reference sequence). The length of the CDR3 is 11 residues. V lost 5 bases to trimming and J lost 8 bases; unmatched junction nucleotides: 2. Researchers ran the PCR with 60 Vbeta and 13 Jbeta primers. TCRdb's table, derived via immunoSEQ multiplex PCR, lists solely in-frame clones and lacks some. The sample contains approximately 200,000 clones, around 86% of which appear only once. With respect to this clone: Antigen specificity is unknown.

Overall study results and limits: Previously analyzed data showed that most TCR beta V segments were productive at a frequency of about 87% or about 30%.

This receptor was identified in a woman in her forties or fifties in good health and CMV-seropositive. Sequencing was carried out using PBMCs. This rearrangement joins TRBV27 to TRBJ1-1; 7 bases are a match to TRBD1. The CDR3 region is CASSKQGEAFF. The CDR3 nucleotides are TGTGCCAGCAGTAAACAGGGGGAAGCTTTCTTT.